Each of the 32 T cell receptor beta chains below was sequenced from the same sample in a study of blood T cells in healthy people across ages. A sample-barcoded 5' primer and a J-beta primer mix were used in a second PCR of about 7 to 12 cycles. TCRdb reprocessed the 5' RACE reads via MiXCR and lists one record per CDR3 protein. The table shows hundreds of thousands of distinct CDR3 sequences, with about 30% occurring only once. The sequencing input was blood. The receptor source for this set is a woman of 80 years or more in good health.

This clonotype was recorded at least ten times. The chain has TRBV5-1 and TRBJ2-5; TRBD1 agrees at 8 bases. CDR3 length equals 15 residues. J gave up 0 bases and V 4 bases, and 5 bases lay outside the gene matches. Germline V gives CDR1 SGHRS, CDR2 YFSETQ. Written as DNA, the CDR3 is TGCGCCAGCAGCCGGACAGGGAGAGACCAAGAGACCCAGTACTTC. Amino acids: CASSRTGRDQETQYF.

The chain recombines TRBV20-1 with TRBJ2-7; the D is unclear. V dropped 5 bases and J dropped 6 bases, with 11 bases sitting between them. The CDR3 totals 11 residues. Germline values: CDR1 DFQATT, CDR2 SNEGSKA (reference sequence). This CDR3 reads CSALVLSEQYF. Written as DNA, the CDR3 is TGCAGTGCTCTGGTCCTGAGCGAGCAGTACTTC.

For this clonotype: A much larger clone differs by one base, so this may be a read error. Since no conserved phenylalanine or tryptophan closes the CDR3, a read error is the likely cause. The chain employs TRBV7-3 and TRBJ1-1; 7 nucleotides match TRBD1. Per germline, CDR1 SGHTA and CDR2 FQGTGA. V shed 7 bases and J 1 base; nucleotides not matched to a gene: 6. The CDR3 runs 14 residues. DNA of the CDR3: TGTGCCAGCAAGGAGGGGGCTTCGAACACTGAAGCTTTCGTT. Translating gives CASKEGASNTEAFV.

This clonotype came up many times. The chain combines TRBV7-2 with TRBJ2-3, with D possibly being TRBD1 or TRBD2 (6 bases each). The ends were cut back, 5 bases at V and 4 bases at J, with 13 bases in the middle. Germline CDR1 and CDR2: SGHTA and FQGNSA. The CDR3 loop spans 14 amino acids. The CDR3 region has the DNA TGTGCCAGCAGCCGTAGGGGGGCCCCAGATACGCAGTATTTT. Translated, it gives CASSRRGAPDTQYF. Drawing the rest from reference TRBV7-2 and TRBJ2-3, the complete variable domain is GAGVSQSPSNKVTEKGKDVELRCDPISGHTALYWYRQSLGQGLEFLIYFQGNSAPDKSGLPSDRFSAERTGGSVSTLTIQRTQQEDSAVYLCASSRRGAPDTQYFGPGTRLTVL.

This clonotype was observed a handful of times. The chain recombines TRBV7-2 with TRBJ1-6, with TRBD1 matching 9 bases. J gave up 12 bases and V 4 bases, and 7 bases lay outside the gene matches. Per the germline V gene, CDR1 is SGHTA and CDR2 is FQGNSA. The CDR3 runs 14 residues. The CDR3 bases are TGTGCCAGCAGCTCGGGACAGGGCGGCCGACCCCTCCACTTT. It specifies CASSSGQGGRPLHF.

This clonotype appeared a few times. V usage is TRBV7-2 and J usage is TRBJ2-7; possibly TRBD2 for D (6 bases). V shed 5 bases and J shed 7 bases, with 27 bases lying between them. The CDR3 extends over 17 amino acids. Germline assignment: CDR1 SGHTA and CDR2 FQGNSA. CDR3 DNA sequence: TGTGCCAGCAGCCCCTCGGTGGGGGGTCATATCTACAATGAGCAGTACTTC. Translating it yields CASSPSVGGHIYNEQYF.

Details on this clonotype: Possible read error: a much larger clone is one base away. J is TRBJ2-7 and V is TRBV29-1; TRBD2 is a possible D gene (6 bases). From germline, CDR1 is SQVTM and CDR2 ANQGSEA. CDR3 length equals 12 residues. Trimming removed 7 bases at V and 3 bases at J, with 13 bases between. The CDR3 spells CSGGVDSYEQYF. The CDR3, as DNA: TGCAGCGGGGGGGTCGACAGCTACGAGCAGTACTTC.

The chain has TRBV5-6 and TRBJ2-5, with a possible D match to TRBD2 (6 bases). CDR1 is SGHDT, CDR2 YYEEEE, per germline. The V and J ends lost 7 bases and 2 bases respectively, with 12 bases between them. The CDR3 totals 13 residues. The CDR3 DNA sequence: TGTGCCAGCCTGGGACTGCATCAAGAGACCCAGTACTTC. This translates into CASLGLHQETQYF.

The rearrangement uses TRBV20-1 and TRBJ2-3; 7 positions agree with TRBD2. Per the germline V gene, CDR1 is DFQATT and CDR2 is SNEGSKA (reference sequence). The CDR3 spans 12 residues. The J segment lost 4 bases and the V segment lost 6 bases, leaving 4 bases of the junction unmatched. CDR3 loop: CSATTSSDTQYF. CDR3 coding DNA: TGCAGTGCAACGACTAGCTCAGATACGCAGTATTTT.

V is TRBV12-3 or TRBV12-4 and J is TRBJ2-5; possible D gene TRBD1, 6 bases. Trimming stripped 3 bases from V and 11 bases from J, with 19 bases between. CDR3 length: 14 amino acids. The CDR3, as DNA: TGTGCCAGCAGTTTGACACAGGGTCAAAATGAGCAGTACTTC. Translated, it gives CASSLTQGQNEQYF.

This clonotype was detected only a few times. The chain recombines TRBV18 with TRBJ1-5, with 9 bases fitting TRBD1. Losses at the gene ends were 3 bases for V and 1 base for J; bases not matched to a gene: 4. Per germline, CDR1 KGHSH and CDR2 LQKENI. This CDR3 has 16 residues. Here the CDR3 DNA reads TGTGCCAGCTCACCTTCGACAGGGGGAAGCAATCAGCCCCAGCATTTT. Its translation is CASSPSTGGSNQPQHF.

The chain recombines TRBV30 with TRBJ2-5, with TRBD2 identical over 11 bases. Per germline, CDR1 GTSNPN and CDR2 SVGIG (reference sequence). CDR3 length: 15 residues. The CDR3, as DNA: TGTGCTGCTGGGGCTAGCGGGGGGATCGGAGAGACCCAGTACTTC. This gives the protein CAAGASGGIGETQYF.

This clonotype has just a few counts. This chain connects TRBV7-2 to TRBJ1-1; the D is unclear. From germline, CDR1 is SGHTA and CDR2 FQGNSA. V was cut by 3 bases and J by 6 bases, with 11 bases left in between. The CDR3 is 13 residues long. CDR3 DNA: TGTGCCAGCAGCTTTTCCTTAATAGCTGAAGCTTTCTTT. This encodes CASSFSLIAEAFF.

This clonotype came up a few times. A much larger clone differs by one base, so this may be a read error. V is TRBV11-1 and J is TRBJ2-7, with unresolved D. Trimming shortened V by 5 bases and J by 5 bases, and 13 bases separated the two germline ends. The CDR3 loop spans 13 amino acids. In germline, CDR1 is SGHAT, CDR2 FQDESV (reference sequence). CDR3 amino acids: CASSPRLGDEQYF. CDR3 coding DNA: TGTGCCAGCAGCCCCCGTTTAGGAGACGAGCAGTACTTC.

The V call is TRBV7-8, the J call TRBJ1-5; D not certain. Between the trimmed V and J ends, which lost 1 base and 5 bases, there was a span of 15 bases. Germline V gene lookup returns CDR1 SGHVS and CDR2 FQNEAQ. This CDR3 contains 16 residues. The DNA of the CDR3 is TGTGCCAGCAGCTTAGGATCCGGGCCAACCTATCAGCCCCAGCATTTT. Residues: CASSLGSGPTYQPQHF.

This clonotype was seen at least ten times. V gene TRBV7-2 combines with J gene TRBJ2-5; TRBD2 matches at 11 bases. Germline V gives CDR1 SGHTA, CDR2 FQGNSA. With 8 bases clipped from V and 5 bases from J, the junction kept 7 bases outside the gene matches. The CDR3 consists of 14 residues. The CDR3 is CASSLGLAGETQYF. CDR3 nucleotides: TGTGCCAGCTCCTTAGGACTAGCGGGCGAGACCCAGTACTTC.

This clonotype came up many times. The chain is built from TRBV5-1 and TRBJ2-3, with D possibly TRBD2 on 7 matching bases. Germline V lookup: CDR1 SGHRS, CDR2 YFSETQ. The CDR3 runs to 14 residues. Between the trimmed V and J ends, which lost 4 bases and 4 bases, there was a span of 13 bases. The CDR3 loop reads CASSRGGAADTQYF. DNA of the CDR3: TGCGCCAGCAGCAGGGGGGGGGCTGCAGATACGCAGTATTTT. Based on the CDR3 plus reference TRBV5-1 and TRBJ2-3, the full variable domain is KAGVTQTPRYLIKTRGQQVTLSCSPISGHRSVSWYQQTPGQGLQFLFEYFSETQRNKGNFPGRFSGRQFSNSRSEMNVSTLELGDSALYLCASSRGGAADTQYFGPGTRLTVL.

The sample holds many counts of this clonotype. The rearrangement uses TRBV7-6 and TRBJ2-7; D is possibly TRBD2 (5 bases). This CDR3 is built from 15 residues. Germline V CDR1 and CDR2: SGHVS, FNYEAQ. Trimming stripped 1 base from V and 5 bases from J, with 15 bases between. CDR3 region: CASSLEYGGRNEQYF. The CDR3 DNA sequence: TGTGCCAGCAGCTTAGAATACGGAGGCAGGAACGAGCAGTACTTC. Looking up the rest from reference TRBV7-6 and TRBJ2-7 gives the full variable domain: GAGVSQSPRYKVTKRGQDVALRCDPISGHVSLYWYRQALGQGPEFLTYFNYEAQQDKSGLPNDRFSAERPEGSISTLTIQRTEQRDSAMYRCASSLEYGGRNEQYFGPGTRLTVT.

This chain connects TRBV6-5 to TRBJ1-1, with 9 bases matching TRBD1. In germline, CDR1 is MNHEY, CDR2 SVGAGI. V lost 4 bases, J lost 0 bases, and 15 bases stayed unmatched. The CDR3 runs 19 residues. The CDR3: CASSSDPGTGNPLNTEAFF. As DNA, the CDR3 is TGTGCCAGCAGTTCCGATCCGGGGACAGGGAACCCCTTGAACACTGAAGCTTTCTTT.

This clonotype occurred many times. The chain combines TRBV27 with TRBJ2-7; 9 bases match TRBD1. The V gene's germline CDR1 is MNHEY and CDR2 SMNVEV (reference sequence). V shed 3 bases and J 1 base; nucleotides not matched to a gene: 4. This CDR3 spans 15 amino acids. The DNA for the CDR3 is TGTGCCAGCAGTTTTGGACAGGGGCTTTCCTACGAGCAGTACTTC. It encodes CASSFGQGLSYEQYF.

This clonotype was seen ten or more times. The J gene is TRBJ2-7, the V gene TRBV5-1; D gene unclear. The V end lost 2 bases, the J end lost 7 bases, and 13 bases lay between the germline ends. There are 13 residues in the CDR3. The germline gives CDR1 SGHRS, CDR2 YFSETQ. CDR3 nucleotide sequence: TGCGCCAGCAGCTTCAAACCCCCCGAGGAGCAGTACTTC. Its protein is CASSFKPPEEQYF. Supplemented by reference TRBV5-1 and TRBJ2-7, the full variable domain reads KAGVTQTPRYLIKTRGQQVTLSCSPISGHRSVSWYQQTPGQGLQFLFEYFSETQRNKGNFPGRFSGRQFSNSRSEMNVSTLELGDSALYLCASSFKPPEEQYFGPGTRLTVT.

With respect to this clonotype: Given a much more abundant clone one base away, this may be a read error. This chain uses TRBV6-1 with TRBJ1-2; D is perhaps TRBD1 (5 bases). The CDR3 is 12 residues long. Germline CDR1 is MNHNS and CDR2 is SASEGT. The CDR3 is CASSDQGYGHTF. The CDR3 region has the DNA TGTGCCAGCAGTGATCAGGGCTATGGCCACACCTTC.

This clonotype appeared many times. The chain employs TRBV2 and TRBJ2-3; D may be TRBD2 (6 bases). The V end was cut by 8 bases, the J end by 4 bases, with 13 bases between. The germline V gene has CDR1 SNHLY and CDR2 FYNNEI. This CDR3 spans 13 amino acids. The CDR3 DNA sequence: TGTGCCAGCCTGGAGGGGATCGCAGATACGCAGTATTTT. This translates into CASLEGIADTQYF.

J is TRBJ2-5 and V is TRBV7-9, with a weak D call TRBD1 (6 bases). This CDR3 spans 13 amino acids. V gave up 5 bases and J gave up 11 bases, with 18 bases separating them. CDR1 and CDR2 (germline): SEHNR, FQNEAQ (reference sequence). CDR3 loop: CASSPTGKGEQYF. CDR3 DNA sequence: TGTGCCAGCAGCCCCACAGGGAAAGGAGAGCAGTACTTC.

Many counts were recorded for this clonotype. This chain connects TRBV7-2 to TRBJ2-7, with D perhaps matching TRBD1 (6 bases). V was shortened by 3 bases and J by 2 bases, with 17 bases between the two germline ends. This CDR3 comprises 16 residues. The V gene's germline CDR1 is SGHTA and CDR2 FQGNSA. CDR3 amino acids: CASSFMTDSLPYEQYF. The CDR3 DNA is TGTGCCAGCAGCTTTATGACGGACAGCCTACCCTACGAGCAGTACTTC.

A remark on this clonotype: A much larger clonotype is one base distant, so this may be a read error. The chain uses TRBV6-1 and TRBJ2-7; D may be TRBD2 (6 bases). The tail of the sequence fits TRBJ2-5 better, so the J call may be wrong. The CDR3 is made up of 12 amino acids. Looked up from germline, CDR1 is MNHNS and CDR2 is SASEGT. CDR3 nucleotides: TGTGCCGGCTCCCAGGTGGGAGGGACCCAGTACTTC. Its protein product is CAGSQVGGTQYF.

This chain connects TRBV7-2 to TRBJ1-2; D remains ambiguous. The CDR3 covers 14 residues. The germline gives CDR1 SGHTA, CDR2 FQGNSA. V lost 2 bases and J 2 bases, leaving 9 bases between the germline ends. As DNA, the CDR3 is TGTGCCAGCAGCTTAATCGGCGGGAACTATGGCTACACCTTC. Protein sequence: CASSLIGGNYGYTF.

This clonotype appeared many times. With a much larger clone just one base away, this may be a read error. The chain combines TRBV12-3 or TRBV12-4 with TRBJ2-7, with TRBD1 matching 8 bases. There are 15 residues in the CDR3. The ends lost 1 base at V and 7 bases at J; junction bases unmatched: 9. Here the CDR3 DNA reads TGTGCCAGCAGTTTAGGACAGGGGAGATCCAATGAGCAGTACTTC. Residues: CASSLGQGRSNEQYF.

The chain uses TRBV28 and TRBJ2-7, with TRBD2 matching 10 bases. The CDR3 is made up of 15 amino acids. V lost 8 bases to trimming and J lost 6 bases; unmatched junction nucleotides: 13. Germline V gene data show CDR1 as MDHEN and CDR2 as SYDVKM. The chain's CDR3 is CASPKREGELSEQYF. The CDR3 DNA reads TGTGCCAGCCCAAAGCGGGAGGGGGAACTTTCCGAGCAGTACTTC.

CDR3 amino acids: CASSEARWGATRFGYTF. In nucleotides, the CDR3 is TGTGCCAGCAGTGAAGCGCGCTGGGGGGCGACGAGGTTTGGCTACACCTTC. The J gene is TRBJ1-2, the V gene TRBV2, with D perhaps TRBD1 (6 bases). Per the germline V gene, CDR1 is SNHLY and CDR2 is FYNNEI. V lost 0 bases, J lost 7 bases, and 21 bases lay in between. This CDR3 has 17 amino acids.

About this clonotype: At one end the junction does not follow the germline gene, possibly because of a read error. The rearrangement joins TRBV24-1 to TRBJ1-1; tentatively, D is TRBD1 (6 bases). The CDR3 loop spans 14 amino acids. Germline-derived CDR1 and CDR2 are KGHDR and SFDVKD. The CDR3 DNA is TGTGCCGCCAGTGACTCCGGAGGACAGTTTGAAGCTTTCTTT. This encodes CAASDSGGQFEAFF.

This clonotype has a count of ten or more. J is TRBJ2-4 and V is TRBV7-2; perhaps TRBD1 as D (6 bases). The V end lost 1 base, the J end lost 8 bases, and 15 bases lay between the germline ends. The CDR3 sequence is 15 residues long. Germline CDR1 and CDR2: SGHTA and FQGNSA. This CDR3 is CASSLELNRVDIQYF. The CDR3 DNA reads as TGTGCCAGCAGCTTAGAGCTCAACAGGGTGGACATTCAGTACTTC.